This TCR beta chain derives from a study of cytomegalovirus exposure and HLA in healthy donors. 60 Vbeta and 13 Jbeta primers were used in PCR. The assay was immunoSEQ multiplex PCR, and TCRdb's table has in-frame clones only and misses some. The sample lists about 110,000 clones; around 85% were seen once. Trimming removed 3 bases at V and 2 bases at J, with 8 bases between. CDR3 size: 13 residues. Looked up from germline, CDR1 is MGHDK and CDR2 is SYGVNS. The TCR sequence derives from a man younger than 40 in good health and CMV-seropositive. The chain is built from TRBV25-1 and TRBJ2-7, with D perhaps matching TRBD1 (6 bases). Sequenced: PBMCs. The CDR3 spells CASSDRGTYEQYF. Written as DNA, the CDR3 is TGTGCCAGCAGTGACAGGGGAACCTACGAGCAGTACTTC.